This is a list of T cell receptor beta chains from one sample in a study of cytomegalovirus exposure and HLA in healthy donors. Clones were read by immunoSEQ multiplex PCR, and TCRdb kept only the in-frame ones, dropping some. The table lists about 130,000 clones, approximately 85% of them singletons. Sequencing was carried out using PBMCs. These receptors all come from a male donor in good health and CMV-seropositive. Each CDR3 is given with its conserved first and last residue. D genes are given only for firm matches. The size entry is marked missing in some rows and otherwise reads once, few, many or a size class.

TRBD1	NA	TRBJ2-6	TRBV5-4	CASRPGTGGFSGANVLTF	TGTGCCAGCAGACCCGGGACAGGGGGCTTCTCTGGGGCCAACGTCCTGACTTTC
TRBD1	NA	TRBJ2-7	TRBV19	CASSRDRTLYEQYF	TGTGCCAGTAGTCGGGACAGGACTCTCTACGAGCAGTACTTC
NA	NA	TRBJ1-1	TRBV6-7	CASLESMNTEAFF	TGTGCCAGCCTCGAGTCAATGAACACTGAAGCTTTCTTT
TRBD2	NA	TRBJ2-3	TRBV6-5	CASWGGLPSDTQYF	TGTGCCAGCTGGGGAGGGCTCCCCTCGGATACGCAGTATTTT
TRBD2	few	TRBJ2-4	TRBV4-2	CASSQTSVLAKNIQYF	TGTGCCAGCAGCCAAACTAGCGTCCTAGCCAAAAACATTCAGTACTTC
NA	NA	TRBJ2-7	TRBV28	CASSLAASRWAPADYEQYF	TGTGCCAGCAGTTTAGCCGCTAGCCGTTGGGCCCCTGCAGACTACGAGCAGTACTTC
NA	NA	TRBJ1-1	TRBV6-6	CASSFRRENTEAFF	TGTGCCAGCAGCTTCCGCCGGGAAAACACTGAAGCTTTCTTT
TRBD2	NA	TRBJ2-1	TRBV10-3	CAISGGSGRGSAYNEQFF	TGTGCCATCAGTGGTGGTAGCGGGAGGGGCTCAGCCTACAATGAGCAGTTCTTC
NA	NA	TRBJ2-7	TRBV15	CATSRDLLGQYF	TGTGCCACCAGCAGAGATTTACTTGGGCAGTACTTC
TRBD1	NA	TRBJ1-1	TRBV6-1	CASRQRQGNTEAFF	TGTGCCAGCAGACAGCGACAGGGAAACACTGAAGCTTTCTTT
TRBD2	NA	TRBJ2-7	TRBV5-8	CASRLAGEYEQYF	TGTGCCAGCCGACTAGCGGGAGAATACGAGCAGTACTTC
TRBD2	once	TRBJ2-7	TRBV6-6	CASSYWTSEGYEQYF	TGTGCCAGCAGTTACTGGACTAGCGAGGGATACGAGCAGTACTTC
TRBD2	NA	TRBJ2-7	TRBV7-2	CASSLSGRGTYEQYF	TGTGCCAGCAGCCTGAGCGGGAGGGGGACCTACGAGCAGTACTTC
NA	NA	TRBJ1-2	TRBV28	CASTRGGNYGYTF	TGTGCCAGCACGCGGGGGGGCAACTATGGCTACACCTTC
NA	NA	TRBJ2-2	TRBV9	CASSVAQPNTGELFF	TGTGCCAGCAGCGTAGCACAGCCGAACACCGGGGAGCTGTTTTTT
TRBD1	few	TRBJ1-6	TRBV5-1	CASSGTGGNSPLHF	TGCGCCAGCAGCGGAACAGGGGGCAATTCACCCCTCCACTTT
NA	NA	TRBJ2-7	TRBV15	CATSRGGLSSYEQYF	TGTGCCACCAGCAGGGGTGGGCTTAGCTCCTACGAGCAGTACTTC
NA	NA	TRBJ2-7	TRBV15	CATSRDRGYEQYF	TGTGCCACCAGCAGAGATCGAGGGTACGAGCAGTACTTC
TRBD1	few	TRBJ2-1	TRBV5-1	CASSLGQGAHNEQFF	TGCGCCAGCAGCTTAGGACAGGGGGCTCACAATGAGCAGTTCTTC
TRBD1	once	TRBJ2-1	TRBV2	CASSPGTDYNEQFF	TGTGCCAGCAGTCCCGGGACAGACTACAATGAGCAGTTCTTC